One T cell receptor beta chain is described in this entry. This specimen belongs to a study of Graves' ophthalmopathy and Graves' hyperthyroidism. Donors with ophthalmopathy: moderate-to-severe activity, CAS ≥3, NOSPECS ≥4, duration under 3 months. The authors amplified TCR beta CDR3 regions, and they did so from RNA transcripts for repertoire sequencing. HTBI primers were used in a first-round RT-PCR, which preceded a second-round multiplex PCR. TCRdb re-analysed the multiplex PCR reads in MiXCR, keeping a single row per CDR3 protein. The sample lists 200,000 to 300,000 distinct CDR3 sequences, around 42% seen once, with about 45% in the top ten. Trimming removed 6 bases from V and 6 bases from J, with 15 bases in between. CDR1 SGHRS and CDR2 YFSETQ come from the germline V gene. This CDR3 comprises 14 residues.

The specimen was peripheral blood. This TCR derives from an adult man with Graves' ophthalmopathy. This rearrangement joins TRBV5-1 to TRBJ2-2; a possible D gene is TRBD2 (6 bases). The chain's CDR3 is CASTGGEIAGELFF. Written as DNA, the CDR3 is TGCGCCAGCACCGGGGGAGAGATTGCCGGGGAGCTGTTTTTT. The entire variable domain, with the rest obtained from reference TRBV5-1 and TRBJ2-2, is as follows: KAGVTQTPRYLIKTRGQQVTLSCSPISGHRSVSWYQQTPGQGLQFLFEYFSETQRNKGNFPGRFSGRQFSNSRSEMNVSTLELGDSALYLCASTGGEIAGELFFGEGSRLTVL.